This T cell receptor (beta chain) stems from a study of blood T cell repertoires in COVID-19. Study details: Nucleic acid was either cDNA or gDNA, and it came from T cells, B-cell-depleted T cells, or PBMCs.

Per germline, CDR1 SGHRS and CDR2 YFSETQ. This CDR3 contains 16 residues. J lost 1 base, V lost 0 bases, and 6 bases had no gene match. The repertoire was sequenced with immunoSEQ multiplex PCR; TCRdb's copy has only in-frame clones and lacks some. The top ten hold 1% of the sample, which has about 310,000 clones, around nine tenths seen once. Sequencing was carried out using peripheral blood. This sequence originates from a man between 45 and 60 years old with active or convalescent COVID-19. This chain connects TRBV5-1 to TRBJ2-5; TRBD2 matches at 7 bases. CDR3 sequence (DNA): TGCGCCAGCAGCTTGGGGGCTAGCGGTTCCCAAGAGACCCAGTACTTC. Amino acids: CASSLGASGSQETQYF.